This T cell receptor beta chain was sequenced in a study of blood T cell repertoires in COVID-19. Study background: Some COVID-19 samples were acute and others convalescent; all came from the United States, Italy and Spain. Sources were T cells, B-cell-depleted T cells, or PBMCs; the material itself was cDNA or gDNA.

Per the authors' pipeline: Reference gene primer amplification gave nucleated cell count estimates. Here immunoSEQ multiplex PCR was the method, and the copy in TCRdb shows in-frame clones only, minus some. Clone size and the V and J calls come from that table; the DNA yielded D and trimming. The data show more than 95,000 clones, with approximately 78% seen just once and about 16% held by the top ten. The CDR3 has 15 residues. CDR1 WSHSY and CDR2 SAAADI come from the germline V gene. V lost 3 bases and J lost 6, with 16 bases in between. The sequenced sample consisted of peripheral blood. The clonotype originates from an elderly woman with acute or convalescent COVID-19. This chain uses TRBV10-2 with TRBJ2-3; D is ambiguous. CDR3 in DNA: TGCGCCAGCAGTGACCGAGCAGGCCCCCCCGATACGCAGTATTTT. It is translated as CASSDRAGPPDTQYF.